This TCR beta chain emerged from a study of cytomegalovirus exposure and HLA in healthy donors. Study overall: An earlier analysis found 117 million unique TCR beta sequences from about 190 million T cells. Overall study findings and caveats: TCR beta sequences numbering around 15,000 were associated with HLA alleles at 0.05 false discovery rate in a later analysis. Later on, a genetic analysis was performed. It linked a missense variant in DCLRE1C with V- and J-gene trimming of TCR beta. Segments of the TCR beta V type were, in most cases, productive about 90% or about 30% of the time in an earlier analysis.

This clone was seen only a few times. Its antigen is still unknown. The PCR contained 60 Vbeta and 13 Jbeta primers. Generated by immunoSEQ multiplex PCR, the TCRdb table keeps only in-frame clones and is missing some. The data hold 150,000 to 180,000 clones, with about 85% observed a single time. Per the germline V gene, CDR1 is LNHDA and CDR2 is SQIVND (reference sequence). The CDR3 runs to 13 residues. V was pared by 6 bases and J by 7 bases, with 4 bases of the junction left unmatched. Material for sequencing was PBMCs. The clonotype was recovered from a man aged 30-40 years in good health and CMV-seropositive. The V gene is TRBV19, the J gene TRBJ2-1; 9 positions match TRBD2. The chain's CDR3 is CASRGREGNEQFF. The CDR3 DNA reads as TGTGCCAGTAGGGGGCGGGAGGGGAATGAGCAGTTCTTC.